The source of this T cell receptor beta chain is a study of regulatory T cells in long-lasting Graves disease. Whole-study findings and limits: Possibly, accuracy suffered from the small sample size.

At least ten counts were recorded for this clonotype. Antigen specificity is unknown. As for time point: newly diagnosed GD, antithyroid drugs for less than 3 months. From RNA extracted from PBMCs, the TCR library was made. HTBI primers from iRepertoire and Arm-PCR of CDR3 regions yielded the TCR beta libraries. From the multiplex PCR reads, TCRdb called clonotypes with MiXCR, one entry per CDR3 protein. The table lists some 220,000 distinct CDR3 sequences, around 19% of them singletons. The CDR3 totals 17 residues. In germline, CDR1 is SEHNR, CDR2 FQNEAQ (reference sequence). Trimming removed 5 bases from V and 3 bases from J, with 22 bases in between. The same data also contributed to another study, on T cells in Graves' hyperthyroidism and ophthalmopathy. From that report: Among clonotypes expanded in thyroid above 0.001, most were also found in blood.

This specimen was peripheral blood mononuclear cells (PBMCs), taken at new diagnosis, from a patient treated with antithyroid drugs. The chain carries TRBV7-9 and TRBJ1-2; tentative D call: TRBD1 (6 bases). The TCR was taken from a woman aged 25 to 39 with Graves disease. The CDR3 DNA sequence: TGTGCCAGCAGCGGGGGGGCAGGTAGCCCTTCTCACTATGGCTACACCTTC. This sequence encodes CASSGGAGSPSHYGYTF.